This TCR beta chain stems from a study of cytomegalovirus exposure and HLA in healthy donors. The study ran its PCR with 60 Vbeta and 13 Jbeta primers. Profiling relied on immunoSEQ multiplex PCR, and the TCRdb table lists in-frame clones only, not all of them. The sample lists some 190,000 clones, roughly four fifths occurring once. After removal of 6 bases from V and 7 bases from J, the junction contained 11 bases not matched to a gene. This CDR3 is 15 amino acids long. CDR1 and CDR2 (germline): LNHDA, SQIVND (reference sequence). Sample: PBMCs. The chain joins TRBV19 to TRBJ2-1; 8 nucleotides line up with TRBD2. The receptor's source is a woman in her twenties or thirties in good health and CMV-seropositive. The CDR3: CASRLTGGRQNEQFF. The DNA of the CDR3 is TGTGCCAGTAGACTCACTGGCGGGAGGCAGAATGAGCAGTTCTTC.